These T cell receptor beta chains were read from a single sample in a study of radiotherapy plus CTLA-4 blockade in lung cancer. Data came from immunoSEQ multiplex PCR; TCRdb stores just in-frame clones and leaves some out. The table lists 30,000 to 40,000 clones, roughly 70% of them singletons. The sequencing here drew on peripheral blood, taken from a patient treated with radiotherapy plus ipilimumab. The receptors were sampled from a human donor with non-small cell lung cancer that progressed on radiotherapy plus ipilimumab. The CDR3 runs from the conserved cysteine through the conserved F or W. Where a row states a size, it is once, few, many or the class of an expanded clone; other rows omit it.

-	TRBV7-2	TRBJ2-1	16	CASSEQAGSTYNEQFF
-	TRBV4-1	TRBJ2-1	14	CASSHVSGSDEQFF
-	TRBV7-3	TRBJ2-1	16	CASSLKALASHNEQFF
-	TRBV7-9	TRBJ1-5	16	CASSLGTGVPGQPQHF
-	TRBV20-1	TRBJ1-4	11	CSALGQVGLFF
-	TRBV7-9	TRBJ1-6	14	CASSLDSRNSPLHF
-	TRBV9	TRBJ2-1	16	CASSVEESGYYNEQFF
-	TRBV19	TRBJ2-7	14	CASSMQGLSYEQYF
-	TRBV4-2	TRBJ2-1	16	CASSQVGLAANNEQFF
-	TRBV4-3	TRBJ1-3	17	CASSPHFQGTRGNTIYF
-	TRBV19	TRBJ1-2	12	CASSQGHYGYTF
-	TRBV7-2	TRBJ2-7	12	CASSSLPYEQYF
-	TRBV7-8	TRBJ2-5	15	CASSGTENPRETQYF
-	TRBV5-6	TRBJ1-2	14	CASSSLQTSGRYTF
-	TRBV11-2	TRBJ2-7	17	CASSQPGGQGRGYEQYF
-	TRBV11-2	TRBJ1-2	14	CASRVSGTTRGYTF
-	TRBV18	TRBJ2-3	15	CASSPDRASTDTQYF
-	TRBV9	TRBJ2-1	14	CASSEGTYRDEQFF
-	TRBV6-1	TRBJ2-2	16	CASSAGTGGNTGELFF
once	TRBV27	TRBJ2-7	13	CASSATLSYEQYF
few	TRBV9	TRBJ2-3	16	CASSAGAGDGTDTQYF
-	TRBV6-1	TRBJ2-3	15	CASSLGTGSADTQYF
-	TRBV5-6	TRBJ2-2	14	CASSLTLNTGELFF
-	TRBV9	TRBJ1-6	15	CASSVGNDIKSPLHF
once	TRBV10-3	TRBJ1-1	13	CAISESAGTEAFF
-	TRBV2	TRBJ2-2	17	CASSEAVDRTNTGELFF